A single sample is the source of the 28 T cell receptor beta chains below, sequenced in a study of T cell repertoires in cytomegalovirus infection. Their antigens remain unidentified. Using its own MiXCR run on the reads, TCRdb lists one record per CDR3 protein. The sample carries about 68,000 distinct CDR3 sequences, 22% recorded once. Sequenced: PBMCs, sequenced either directly or after in vitro stimulation (not recorded which). The receptors shown here come from a human donor in good health (CMV status not recorded). Some clones in this sample may be carry-over from other donors' samples.

This clonotype was picked up a small number of times. The V and J genes are TRBV6-2 or TRBV6-3 and TRBJ2-7, with TRBD1 identical over 8 bases. Germline V gene lookup returns CDR1 MNHEY and CDR2 SVGEGT. V gave up 4 bases and J gave up 3 bases; unmatched junction bases: 5. The CDR3 is made up of 14 amino acids. The CDR3 loop reads CASSSQQGVYEQYF. For the CDR3, the DNA is TGTGCCAGCAGTTCCCAACAGGGGGTCTACGAGCAGTACTTC.

Only a few counts were recorded for this clonotype. The chain joins TRBV28 to TRBJ1-5; possibly TRBD1 for D (6 bases). V was cut by 10 bases and J by 5 bases, with 15 bases left in between. Per germline, CDR1 MDHEN and CDR2 SYDVKM. This CDR3 has 13 residues. The CDR3 spells CANKNRVDQPQHF. Written as DNA, the CDR3 is TGTGCCAACAAGAACAGGGTCGATCAGCCCCAGCATTTT.

This chain connects TRBV25-1 to TRBJ1-6, with no clear D. The V gene's germline CDR1 is MGHDK and CDR2 SYGVNS. Trimming cost V 3 bases and J 7 bases, with 13 bases left between them. CDR3 length: 15 amino acids. The CDR3 protein is CASSDPRGHNSPLHF. The DNA for the CDR3 is TGTGCCAGCAGTGATCCTCGAGGGCACAATTCACCCCTCCACTTT.

The chain links TRBV3-1 to TRBJ2-1; perhaps TRBD2 as D (5 bases). Germline V gene lookup returns CDR1 LGHDT and CDR2 YNNKEL (reference sequence). The V and J ends lost 1 base and 3 bases respectively, with 10 bases between them. CDR3 length: 15 residues. CDR3 amino acids: CASSQGVSVYNEQFF. CDR3 nucleotides: TGTGCCAGCAGCCAAGGGGTTAGCGTCTACAATGAGCAGTTCTTC.

This chain links TRBV5-1 with TRBJ1-1; no clear D gene. The V gene's germline CDR1 is SGHRS and CDR2 YFSETQ. The V end was cut by 5 bases, the J end by 1 base, with 9 bases between. CDR3 length equals 13 residues. The CDR3 spells CASREDPNTEAFF. DNA for the CDR3: TGCGCCAGCAGGGAGGACCCGAACACTGAAGCTTTCTTT.

This clonotype was detected a few times. The rearrangement links TRBV24-1 to TRBJ2-5; D unclear. The CDR3 runs to 13 residues. Per the germline V gene, CDR1 is KGHDR and CDR2 is SFDVKD. V lost 4 bases, J lost 1 base, and 6 bases lay in between. The CDR3 coding sequence is TGTGCCACCAGTGAGTGGGGCCAAGAGACCCAGTACTTC. This sequence encodes CATSEWGQETQYF.

The rearrangement uses TRBV7-2 and TRBJ1-6; D remains unclear. CDR1 is SGHTA, CDR2 FQGNSA, per germline. This CDR3 has 14 residues. V lost 3 bases to trimming and J lost 7 bases, with 10 bases between them. The CDR3 region has the DNA TGTGCCAGCAGCTTCGGGCCACGCAATTCACCCCTCCACTTT. Translation: CASSFGPRNSPLHF.

The rearrangement links TRBV6-2 or TRBV6-3 to TRBJ2-3; 12 nucleotides match TRBD2. The V gene end was trimmed by 2 bases and the J gene end by 6 bases; junction bases not matched to a gene: 3. The germline gives CDR1 MNHEY, CDR2 SVGEGT. The CDR3 is made up of 15 amino acids. CDR3 protein: CASSYGGTSGDTQYF. CDR3 nucleotides: TGTGCCAGCAGTTACGGCGGGACTAGCGGGGATACGCAGTATTTT.

This clonotype has only a few counts. The chain links TRBV6-2 or TRBV6-3 to TRBJ2-7, with TRBD1 matching 8 bases. The length of the CDR3 is 15 residues. V gave up 7 bases and J gave up 7 bases; unmatched junction bases: 15. Germline V gives CDR1 MNHEY, CDR2 SVGEGT. DNA for the CDR3: TGTGCCAGCATGATGACCGGGACAGGACATAGGGAGCAGTACTTC. Its protein product is CASMMTGTGHREQYF.

This clonotype was seen many times. The chain uses TRBV7-3 and TRBJ2-1; D uncertain. V was pared by 1 base and J by 5 bases, with 6 bases between. The germline V gene encodes CDR1 SGHTA and CDR2 FQGTGA. The CDR3 consists of 13 residues. The CDR3 reads CASSLIGNNEQFF. As DNA, the CDR3 is TGTGCCAGCAGCTTAATCGGAAACAATGAGCAGTTCTTC. The full variable domain, with the rest looked up from reference TRBV7-3 and TRBJ2-1, is GAGVSQTPSNKVTEKGKYVELRCDPISGHTALYWYRQSLGQGPEFLIYFQGTGAADDSGLPNDRFFAVRPEGSVSTLKIQRTERGDSAVYLCASSLIGNNEQFFGPGTRLTVL.

This clonotype was seen at least ten times. This chain joins TRBV7-6 and TRBJ1-2, with a possible D match to TRBD1 (6 bases). This CDR3 is built from 15 residues. The germline V and J ends were trimmed by 0 bases and 6 bases, with 14 bases remaining between them. CDR1 and CDR2 (germline): SGHVS, FNYEAQ. The chain's CDR3 is CASSLALGGLDGYTF. The CDR3 DNA follows: TGTGCCAGCAGCTTAGCGCTAGGGGGTCTTGATGGCTACACCTTC.

This clonotype was observed many times. CDR3 sequence reads: CASSVGQQETQYF. The CDR3, as DNA: TGTGCCAGCAGCGTGGGACAACAAGAGACCCAGTACTTC. The chain has TRBV7-9 and TRBJ2-5, with D maybe TRBD1 (6 bases). Germline V gene sequence: CDR1 SEHNR, CDR2 FQNEAQ (reference sequence). Trimming removed 5 bases at V and 2 bases at J, with 9 bases between. The CDR3 consists of 13 residues.

This clonotype occurred a few times. The chain recombines TRBV12-3 or TRBV12-4 with TRBJ2-5; D gene unclear. Trimming took 6 bases from V and 5 from J, leaving 7 bases between them. CDR3 length equals 11 residues. The DNA of the CDR3 is TGTGCCAGCAGGCTGGAGGAGACCCAGTACTTC. Amino acids: CASRLEETQYF.

There are a few counts of this clonotype. The rearrangement joins TRBV7-2 to TRBJ2-1; 11 positions match TRBD2. Germline V gives CDR1 SGHTA, CDR2 FQGNSA. The CDR3 covers 15 residues. V trimming: 3 bases; J trimming: 7 bases; junction bases outside the gene matches: 5. The CDR3 is CASSFSGGGGNEQFF. The CDR3 DNA sequence: TGTGCCAGCAGCTTTAGCGGGGGGGGCGGGAATGAGCAGTTCTTC.

This clonotype has just a few counts. The V call is TRBV7-2, the J call TRBJ2-3, with 9 bases fitting TRBD1. The CDR3 covers 13 residues. The germline CDR1 and CDR2 sequences are SGHTA and FQGNSA. Trimming cost V 5 bases and J 15 bases; bases outside gene matches: 12. This CDR3 reads CASSTRRQGEQYF. The DNA of the CDR3 is TGTGCCAGCAGCACACGAAGACAGGGGGAACAATATTTT.

This clonotype was seen many times. J is TRBJ1-3 and V is TRBV7-2; possible D gene TRBD1, 6 bases. This CDR3 has 15 residues. CDR1 SGHTA and CDR2 FQGNSA come from the germline V gene. Trimming removed 1 base at V and 0 bases at J, with 7 bases between. In DNA form, the CDR3 reads TGTGCCAGCAGCTTAGGACAGGTCTCTGGAAACACCATATATTTT. Protein sequence: CASSLGQVSGNTIYF.

This chain connects TRBV5-1 to TRBJ2-3; 7 bases agree with TRBD1. After removal of 4 bases from V and 5 bases from J, the junction contained 7 bases not matched to a gene. The CDR3 length is 14 residues. From germline, CDR1 is SGHRS and CDR2 YFSETQ. The CDR3 bases are TGCGCCAGCAGCACCGGACAGGACGGAGATACGCAGTATTTT. Protein product: CASSTGQDGDTQYF. The complete variable domain, with remaining parts taken from reference TRBV5-1 and TRBJ2-3, reads KAGVTQTPRYLIKTRGQQVTLSCSPISGHRSVSWYQQTPGQGLQFLFEYFSETQRNKGNFPGRFSGRQFSNSRSEMNVSTLELGDSALYLCASSTGQDGDTQYFGPGTRLTVL.

This clonotype was seen repeatedly, ten times or more. The V gene is TRBV18, the J gene TRBJ1-2, with 8 nucleotides matching TRBD1. Unmatched junction bases numbered 23, after V lost 5 bases and J lost 3 bases. Germline V CDR1 and CDR2: KGHSH, LQKENI. The CDR3 runs to 20 residues. The CDR3 protein is CASSTYTGTGSTHPYYGYTF. The CDR3 DNA is TGTGCCAGCTCAACGTACACCGGGACAGGTTCTACTCACCCTTACTATGGCTACACCTTC.

This clonotype was seen more than once but under ten times. V is TRBV28 and J is TRBJ1-2; D possibly corresponds to TRBD1 (5 bases). The germline CDR1 and CDR2 sequences are MDHEN and SYDVKM. CDR3 length: 14 amino acids. With 3 bases removed from V and 4 bases from J, the gap between germline ends came to 12 bases. CDR3 protein: CASSLGRVSYGYTF. The CDR3 DNA follows: TGTGCCAGCAGTTTGGGCAGGGTCAGCTATGGCTACACCTTC.

This clonotype appeared a few times. V usage is TRBV29-1 and J usage is TRBJ1-1, with 7 bases fitting TRBD1. The ends lost 8 bases at V and 1 base at J; junction bases unmatched: 16. Germline V lookup: CDR1 SQVTM, CDR2 ANQGSEA. This CDR3 is built from 16 residues. In DNA form, the CDR3 reads TGCAGCCACAACGGCCGGGACAGCAACCGGAACACTGAAGCTTTCTTT. This encodes CSHNGRDSNRNTEAFF.

The CDR3 sequence: CSVVIEGRVSYGYTF. In DNA form, the CDR3 reads TGCAGCGTTGTAATAGAGGGCAGGGTCAGCTATGGCTACACCTTC. V usage is TRBV29-1 and J usage is TRBJ1-2, with a tentative D call TRBD1 (5 bases). Trimming shortened V by 4 bases and J by 4 bases, and 19 bases separated the two germline ends. In germline, CDR1 is SQVTM, CDR2 ANQGSEA. The CDR3 covers 15 residues.

The chain joins TRBV12-3 or TRBV12-4 to TRBJ2-5, with D hard to call. V shed 3 bases and J shed 2 bases, with 10 bases lying between them. The CDR3 runs to 14 residues. DNA for the CDR3: TGTGCCAGCAGTTTGAATGGGGTTCAAGAGACCCAGTACTTC. Translation: CASSLNGVQETQYF.

This clonotype was picked up many times. The V gene is TRBV7-6, the J gene TRBJ2-2; possibly TRBD1 for D (6 bases). The germline CDR1 and CDR2 sequences are SGHVS and FNYEAQ. The CDR3 consists of 19 residues. V was cut by 2 bases and J by 2 bases, with 21 bases left in between. The CDR3 coding sequence is TGTGCCAGCAGCTTACTTGTTGGTGGCAGGGGTAGAAACACCGGGGAGCTGTTTTTT. This translates into CASSLLVGGRGRNTGELFF. The entire variable domain, with the rest obtained from reference TRBV7-6 and TRBJ2-2, is as follows: GAGVSQSPRYKVTKRGQDVALRCDPISGHVSLYWYRQALGQGPEFLTYFNYEAQQDKSGLPNDRFSAERPEGSISTLTIQRTEQRDSAMYRCASSLLVGGRGRNTGELFFGEGSRLTVL.

This clonotype came up a few times. This chain joins TRBV11-2 and TRBJ2-1, with TRBD2 identical over 10 bases. After removal of 2 bases from V and 9 bases from J, the junction contained 4 bases not matched to a gene. Germline V gives CDR1 SGHAT, CDR2 FQNNGV. The CDR3 has 14 amino acids. CDR3 in DNA: TGTGCCAGCAGCTTACCACTAGCGGGAAGTGAGCAGTTCTTC. This encodes CASSLPLAGSEQFF.

In this sample, this clonotype turned up many times. The chain links TRBV7-2 to TRBJ1-6; D is unresolved. V was shortened by 1 base and J by 1 base, with 5 bases between the two germline ends. The CDR3 sequence is 15 residues long. Per germline, CDR1 SGHTA and CDR2 FQGNSA. The CDR3: CASSLDRSYNSPLHF. CDR3 nucleotide sequence: TGTGCCAGCAGCTTAGACAGATCCTATAATTCACCCCTCCACTTT.

Notes on this clonotype: At one boundary the junction diverges from the germline segment, which might be a read error. This chain joins TRBV29-1 and TRBJ2-1; tentatively, D is TRBD1 or TRBD2 (5 bases each). CDR3 length equals 10 residues. Germline V CDR1 and CDR2: SQVTM, ANQGSEA. The CDR3 DNA reads as TGCAGCGTTGAAGAGGGGACCCCGGGCTTC. Residues: CSVEEGTPGF.

This clonotype was observed a few times. The rearrangement uses TRBV28 and TRBJ1-2, with D unclear. The germline V gene has CDR1 MDHEN and CDR2 SYDVKM. This CDR3 spans 15 amino acids. V was pared by 3 bases and J by 5 bases, with 16 bases between. The CDR3 region is CASSLGFWSGYGYTF. The DNA of the CDR3 is TGTGCCAGCAGTTTGGGCTTTTGGTCAGGTTATGGCTACACCTTC.

In its sample, this clonotype was seen a few times. This rearrangement joins TRBV7-9 to TRBJ2-7; no clear D gene. V lost 3 bases and J lost 2, with 11 bases in between. CDR3 length equals 14 residues. In germline, CDR1 is SEHNR, CDR2 FQNEAQ (reference sequence). CDR3 loop: CASSFAAGTYEQYF. The CDR3 region has the DNA TGTGCCAGCAGCTTCGCCGCAGGCACCTACGAGCAGTACTTC.